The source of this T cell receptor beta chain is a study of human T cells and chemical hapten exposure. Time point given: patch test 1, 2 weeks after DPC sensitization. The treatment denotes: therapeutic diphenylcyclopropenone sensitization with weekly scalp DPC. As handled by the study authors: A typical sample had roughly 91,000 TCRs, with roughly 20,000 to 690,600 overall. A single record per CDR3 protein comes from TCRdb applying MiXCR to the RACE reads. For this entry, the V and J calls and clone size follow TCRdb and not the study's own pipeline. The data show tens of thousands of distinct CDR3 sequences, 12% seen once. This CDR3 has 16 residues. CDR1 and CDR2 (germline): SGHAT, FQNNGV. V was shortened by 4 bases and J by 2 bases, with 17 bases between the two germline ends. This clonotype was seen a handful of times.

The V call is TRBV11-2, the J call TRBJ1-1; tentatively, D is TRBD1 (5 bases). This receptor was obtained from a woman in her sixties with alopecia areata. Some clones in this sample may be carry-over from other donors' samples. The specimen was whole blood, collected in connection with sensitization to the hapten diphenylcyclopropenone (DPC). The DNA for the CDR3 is TGTGCCAGCAGCTCTATGGGACTTTCTGGAAACACTGAAGCTTTCTTT. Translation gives CASSSMGLSGNTEAFF.